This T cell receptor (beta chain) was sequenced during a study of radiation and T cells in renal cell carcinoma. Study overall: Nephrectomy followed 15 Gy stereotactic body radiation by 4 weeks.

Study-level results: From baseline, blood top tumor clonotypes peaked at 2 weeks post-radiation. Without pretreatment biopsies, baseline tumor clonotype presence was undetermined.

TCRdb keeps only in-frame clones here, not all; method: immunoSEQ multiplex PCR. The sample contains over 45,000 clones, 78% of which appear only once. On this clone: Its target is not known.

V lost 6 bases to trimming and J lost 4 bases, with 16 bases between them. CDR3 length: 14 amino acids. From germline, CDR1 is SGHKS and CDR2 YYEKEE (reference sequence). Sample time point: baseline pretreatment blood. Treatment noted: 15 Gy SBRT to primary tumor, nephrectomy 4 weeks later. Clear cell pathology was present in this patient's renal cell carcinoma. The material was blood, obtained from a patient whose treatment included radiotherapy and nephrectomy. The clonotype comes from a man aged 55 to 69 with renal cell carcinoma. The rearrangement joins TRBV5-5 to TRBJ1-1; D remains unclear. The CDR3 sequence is CASTWTDLVTEAFF. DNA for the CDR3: TGTGCCAGCACCTGGACGGATCTTGTCACTGAAGCTTTCTTT.